Below are 19 T cell receptor beta chains sequenced from a single sample in a study of blood T cell repertoires in COVID-19. Profiled with immunoSEQ multiplex PCR; TCRdb holds only in-frame clones, not every one. The sample shows 180,000 or so clones, around 90% of them seen only once. The sequenced material came from peripheral blood. The receptors stem from a man aged 45-60 years with acute or convalescent COVID-19.

The rearrangement uses TRBV7-2 and TRBJ2-3; D is unresolved. The CDR3 is 15 amino acids. The V gene lost 1 base and the J gene lost 6 bases, with 14 bases spanning the gap. Germline V CDR1 and CDR2: SGHTA, FQGNSA. DNA for the CDR3: TGTGCCAGCAGCTTAGGAGCAGCGAATAGCGATACGCAGTATTTT. This gives the protein CASSLGAANSDTQYF.

The chain has TRBV7-9 and TRBJ2-1, with D possibly being TRBD2 (5 bases). Germline assignment: CDR1 SEHNR and CDR2 FQNEAQ (reference sequence). Trimming cost V 5 bases and J 2 bases, with 10 bases left between them. The CDR3 runs to 14 residues. As DNA, the CDR3 is TGTGCCAGCAGCCAACTAGGGACCTACAATGAGCAGTTCTTC. Translated: CASSQLGTYNEQFF.

This chain links TRBV6-5 with TRBJ2-5, with D maybe TRBD1 (7 bases). The V end was cut by 1 base, the J end by 4 bases, with 13 bases between. CDR1 MNHEY and CDR2 SVGAGI come from the germline V gene. The CDR3 extends over 15 amino acids. The CDR3 sequence: CASSYYNRGGETQYF. The CDR3 DNA reads as TGTGCCAGCAGTTACTATAACAGGGGAGGAGAGACCCAGTACTTC.

This rearrangement joins TRBV4-1 to TRBJ1-6, with TRBD1 matching 8 bases. CDR3 size: 17 residues. Germline assignment: CDR1 MGHRA and CDR2 YSYEKL. With 0 bases clipped from V and 9 bases from J, the junction kept 10 bases outside the gene matches. The CDR3: CASSQEFYRGSPSPLHF. The CDR3 nucleotides are TGCGCCAGCAGCCAAGAGTTTTACAGGGGGTCTCCTTCACCCCTCCACTTT.

This clone occurred once. The gene calls are TRBV27 and TRBJ2-1; 7 bases are a match to TRBD2. The CDR3 loop spans 16 amino acids. Germline V lookup: CDR1 MNHEY, CDR2 SMNVEV (reference sequence). V lost 0 bases, J lost 8 bases, and 10 bases stayed unmatched. The CDR3 DNA reads as TGTGCCAGCAGTTTATCCGGCGGGAGTGGGAAACATGAGCAGTTCTTC. This gives the protein CASSLSGGSGKHEQFF.

The V call is TRBV11-1, the J call TRBJ1-1; 11 bases agree with TRBD1. Germline assignment: CDR1 SGHAT and CDR2 FQDESV (reference sequence). With 6 bases clipped from V and 5 bases from J, the junction kept 2 bases outside the gene matches. The CDR3 has 13 residues. CDR3 region: CASSRDRGTEAFF. The CDR3 coding sequence is TGTGCCAGCAGTCGGGACAGGGGGACTGAAGCTTTCTTT.

The rearrangement joins TRBV24-1 to TRBJ1-2; D gene ambiguous. Between the trimmed V and J ends, which lost 4 bases and 10 bases, there was a span of 9 bases. Germline V gives CDR1 KGHDR, CDR2 SFDVKD. This CDR3 comprises 11 residues. CDR3 in amino acids: CATSDNDIYTF. The CDR3, as DNA: TGTGCCACCAGTGACAATGACATCTACACCTTC.

The chain employs TRBV11-2 and TRBJ2-7, with 9 bases identical to TRBD1. Germline-derived CDR1 and CDR2 are SGHAT and FQNNGV. The CDR3 totals 18 residues. V gave up 6 bases and J gave up 1 base; unmatched junction bases: 16. CDR3 bases: TGTGCCAGCAGGATTAGATTTGGTGGGACAGGGATTTCCTACGAGCAGTACTTC. This encodes CASRIRFGGTGISYEQYF.

The V call is TRBV30, the J call TRBJ2-7; 8 bases map to TRBD2. In germline, CDR1 is GTSNPN, CDR2 SVGIG (reference sequence). This CDR3 contains 16 residues. Unmatched junction bases numbered 13, after V lost 3 bases and J lost 3 bases. DNA of the CDR3: TGTGCCTGGAGGGGGTCGGGAGGGCCGAGAAGCTACGAGCAGTACTTC. Translated: CAWRGSGGPRSYEQYF.

The chain employs TRBV28 and TRBJ2-3; tentatively, D is TRBD1 (5 bases). Germline loops: CDR1 MDHEN, CDR2 SYDVKM. The V end lost 2 bases, the J end lost 5 bases, and 14 bases lay between the germline ends. The CDR3 loop spans 15 amino acids. The CDR3: CASSLAGPQGDTQYF. CDR3 bases: TGTGCCAGCAGTTTAGCAGGGCCCCAAGGAGATACGCAGTATTTT.

This chain links TRBV28 with TRBJ2-1, with a weak D call TRBD1 (5 bases). Trimming left V 6 bases short and J 8 bases short, with 14 bases between. Germline CDR1 reads MDHEN; CDR2 reads SYDVKM. This CDR3 is built from 13 residues. The CDR3 here is CASSYTQGYEQFF. CDR3 coding DNA: TGTGCCAGCAGCTACACCCAGGGATATGAGCAGTTCTTC.

The rearrangement uses TRBV6-5 and TRBJ2-1; D call uncertain. Trimming cost V 2 bases and J 0 bases, with 5 bases left between them. The CDR3 spans 14 residues. The germline gives CDR1 MNHEY, CDR2 SVGAGI. The CDR3 loop is CASSYTPSYNEQFF. The CDR3 bases are TGTGCCAGCAGTTACACTCCCTCCTACAATGAGCAGTTCTTC.

This clone was recorded once. The chain carries TRBV7-9 and TRBJ2-2; TRBD1 agrees at 7 bases. The V segment lost 5 bases and the J segment 6 bases; nucleotides outside the gene matches: 12. There are 16 residues in the CDR3. Germline CDR1 and CDR2: SEHNR and FQNEAQ (reference sequence). The CDR3 protein is CASSLLGTGVPGELFF. The CDR3 DNA is TGTGCCAGCAGCCTCCTCGGAACAGGGGTTCCCGGGGAGCTGTTTTTT.

The V and J genes are TRBV15 and TRBJ1-4; D may be TRBD1 (5 bases). Per the germline V gene, CDR1 is LNHNV and CDR2 is YYDKDF (reference sequence). V was trimmed by 5 bases and J by 0 bases, leaving 16 bases between them. The CDR3 is made up of 17 amino acids. CDR3: CATSPRSRGATNEKLFF. CDR3 in DNA: TGTGCCACCAGCCCGAGGTCACGGGGGGCAACTAATGAAAAACTGTTTTTT.

This rearrangement joins TRBV6-5 to TRBJ2-7, with TRBD1 as a possible D gene (5 bases). There are 13 residues in the CDR3. The germline CDR1 and CDR2 sequences are MNHEY and SVGAGI. Trimming removed 5 bases at V and 4 bases at J, with 12 bases between. The CDR3 is CASSPRGPYEQYF. CDR3 in DNA: TGTGCCAGCAGTCCTAGGGGTCCGTACGAGCAGTACTTC.

V and J are TRBV28 and TRBJ1-2, with D unclear. Trimming took off 7 bases at V and 4 bases at J, with 13 bases between the two ends. Germline CDR1 MDHEN, CDR2 SYDVKM. The CDR3 runs to 13 residues. In DNA, the CDR3 is TGTGCCAGCAATCTACCACGGGGCTATGGCTACACCTTC. This codes for CASNLPRGYGYTF.

In this sample, this clone turned up a few times. The genes are TRBV6-5 and TRBJ1-2; 7 nucleotides align to TRBD1. V lost 6 bases to trimming and J lost 3 bases; unmatched junction nucleotides: 1. This CDR3 is 12 amino acids long. The germline gives CDR1 MNHEY, CDR2 SVGAGI. The CDR3 loop is CASSTGDYGYTF. The CDR3 bases are TGTGCCAGCAGCACAGGGGACTATGGCTACACCTTC.

This chain links TRBV7-2 with TRBJ2-2; 7 bases align to TRBD1. V was clipped by 2 bases and J by 4 bases; unmatched bases: 4. The germline CDR1 and CDR2 sequences are SGHTA and FQGNSA. This CDR3 spans 15 amino acids. CDR3 sequence (DNA): TGTGCCAGCAGCTTAAAGGCAGGGGGCACCGGGGAGCTGTTTTTT. Protein sequence: CASSLKAGGTGELFF. The full variable domain, with the rest looked up from reference TRBV7-2 and TRBJ2-2, is GAGVSQSPSNKVTEKGKDVELRCDPISGHTALYWYRQSLGQGLEFLIYFQGNSAPDKSGLPSDRFSAERTGGSVSTLTIQRTQQEDSAVYLCASSLKAGGTGELFFGEGSRLTVL.

This chain uses TRBV4-3 with TRBJ2-5; weak D call: TRBD2 (5 bases). The CDR3 runs 15 residues. Germline-derived CDR1 and CDR2 are LGHNA and YSLEER. V lost 1 base and J lost 4, with 13 bases in between. Here the CDR3 reads CASSQGRAAGETQYF. The CDR3 coding sequence is TGCGCCAGCAGCCAAGGCCGGGCCGCGGGAGAGACCCAGTACTTC.